The clone carrying this TCR beta chain came up a few times. Its matching antigen is unknown. This sample is part of a study of response to subunit inactivated influenza vaccine. The study, taken as a whole, reports: The study's authors posited that every seasonal influenza vaccination enlists few new T cells.

One entry per CDR3 protein results from TCRdb running MiXCR on the RT-PCR reads. The sample has some 600,000 distinct CDR3 sequences; approximately 14% are singletons. This CDR3 spans 15 amino acids. Unmatched junction bases numbered 4, after V lost 1 base and J lost 3 bases. Germline V gene lookup returns CDR1 SGHAT and CDR2 FQNNGV. The chain carries TRBV11-2 and TRBJ2-7; 9 bases are shared with TRBD1. The TCR was taken from a man aged 45 to 65 who received an inactivated influenza vaccine. The input for sequencing was PBMCs from blood, taken around 15 days before vaccination. Written as DNA, the CDR3 is TGTGCCAGCAGCTTAGGGATGGGACAGGGCTACGAGCAGTACTTC. Translating gives CASSLGMGQGYEQYF.